What follows is one T cell receptor beta chain and its context. Antigen unknown. This entry is derived from a study of post-analysis software for immune sequencing data. The authors incorporated unique molecular identifiers into the TCR beta cDNA libraries. TCRdb re-called the PCR reads through MiXCR, storing one row per CDR3 protein. The sample contains more than 500,000 distinct CDR3 sequences, around a third of which appear only once. Study-level findings and limits: TRBV5-6, TRBV5-1 and TRBV20-1 belonged to a set of five TRBV segments that were more frequent in patients than controls.

Germline V gives CDR1 DFQATT, CDR2 SNEGSKA (reference sequence). This CDR3 has 14 amino acids. Trimming took 3 bases from V and 5 from J, leaving 14 bases between them. The sample comprised blood. The clonotype originates from a girl aged 2 to 17 with multiple sclerosis. The gene calls are TRBV20-1 and TRBJ1-5; D might be TRBD1 (6 bases). CDR3 region: CSASSTGYDQPQHF. The CDR3 bases are TGCAGTGCTAGCAGTACAGGGTATGATCAGCCCCAGCATTTT.